A single sample gave rise to the 8 T cell receptor beta chains below, sequenced in a study of blood T cells in healthy people across ages (dated by TCRdb to between 2014 and 2017). The library was prepared using 5' RACE. This sample was sequenced with an Illumina HiSeq 2500. The second PCR ran for about 7 to 11 cycles and used a J-beta primer mix along with a sample-barcoded 5' primer. TCRdb reprocessed the public reads (quality trimming at Q25 with fastp, clone calling with MiXCR) and kept in-frame beta chains. Records with the same CDR3 protein are collapsed into one entry carrying the most frequent genes and DNA. The sample table records roughly 500,000 distinct CDR3 sequences; around 24% of these occur just once. Around 10% of the sample belongs to the ten largest clones. This same sample was also part of a study on T cells of mothers and their children.

Material: blood. These receptors were obtained from a boy younger than 18 in good health.

V gene TRBV20-1 combines with J gene TRBJ1-2; no reliable D call. Germline lookup yields CDR1 DFQATT and CDR2 SNEGSKA (reference sequence). The CDR3 totals 14 residues. The ends were cut back, 3 bases at V and 2 bases at J, with 13 bases in the middle. The CDR3 bases are TGCAGTGCTAGTCTCTGGGCGGAGAACTATGGCTACACCTTC. Residues: CSASLWAENYGYTF.

The CDR3 DNA is TGTGCCAGCAGCCGGACCTGGGGGGAAAAACTGTTTTTT. Translating gives CASSRTWGEKLFF. The chain employs TRBV7-2 and TRBJ1-4; D might be TRBD1 (5 bases). V was shortened by 5 bases and J by 8 bases, with 12 bases between the two germline ends. This CDR3 is 13 amino acids long. Germline V gene sequence: CDR1 SGHTA, CDR2 FQGNSA.

To note about this clonotype: Being one base from a much bigger clone, this may be a read error. The rearrangement uses TRBV5-1 and TRBJ2-5, with D perhaps assigned TRBD1 or TRBD2 (6 bases each). This CDR3 spans 11 amino acids. The germline V gene has CDR1 SGHRS and CDR2 YFSETQ. The V end was cut by 5 bases, the J end by 7 bases, with 9 bases between. The CDR3 DNA follows: TGCGCCAGCAGACAGGGAGGGACCCAGTACTTC. Residues: CASRQGGTQYF.

This clonotype turned up a few times. Germline is not matched at one junction end, which may reflect a read error. The chain employs TRBV7-8 and TRBJ2-5; D is tentatively TRBD1 or TRBD2 (5 bases each). The germline V gene encodes CDR1 SGHVS and CDR2 FQNEAQ. The CDR3 has 15 amino acids. CDR3 nucleotide sequence: TGTGCCAGCAGCTACTCCGGGGACGGCTCCTACGAGCAGCACTTC. Protein: CASSYSGDGSYEQHF. The entire variable domain, with the rest obtained from reference TRBV7-8 and TRBJ2-5, is as follows: GAGVSQSPRYKVAKRGQDVALRCDPISGHVSLFWYQQALGQGPEFLTYFQNEAQLDKSGLPSDRFFAERPEGSVSTLKIQRTQQEDSAVYLCASSYSGDGSYEQHFGPGTRLLVL.

The chain is built from TRBV6-2 or TRBV6-3 and TRBJ2-1, with 9 bases that match TRBD2. The V gene end was trimmed by 6 bases and the J gene end by 15 bases; junction bases not matched to a gene: 24. This CDR3 comprises 17 residues. The germline V gene has CDR1 MNHEY and CDR2 SVGEGT. CDR3 in DNA: TGTGCCAGCAGCTCCAAGAGGGGCGGGGGGGCGATGTTATGGTCGTTCTTC. Amino acid sequence: CASSSKRGGGAMLWSFF.

The V call is TRBV6-6, the J call TRBJ2-7, with D perhaps TRBD2 (6 bases). This CDR3 has 12 amino acids. Germline CDR1 reads MNHNY; CDR2 reads SVGAGI (reference sequence). Deletions cut 5 bases from V and 5 bases from J, with 10 bases between. CDR3 protein: CASSPGVNEQYF. The CDR3, as DNA: TGTGCCAGCAGTCCGGGAGTCAACGAGCAGTACTTC.

The V and J genes are TRBV7-2 and TRBJ2-5; D possibly corresponds to TRBD2 (6 bases). Trimming shortened V by 4 bases and J by 11 bases, and 14 bases separated the two germline ends. CDR1 SGHTA and CDR2 FQGNSA come from the germline V gene. This CDR3 region has 12 residues. CDR3 nucleotides: TGTGCCAGCAGCTCGGGAGAGGGAGAGCAGTACTTC. It encodes CASSSGEGEQYF.

The V call is TRBV12-3 or TRBV12-4, the J call TRBJ2-3; 8 bases line up with TRBD2. The CDR3 totals 16 residues. Trimming removed 7 bases from V and 1 base from J; junction bases left unmatched: 10. This chain's CDR3 is CASNSGGGWGTDTQYF. In nucleotides, the CDR3 is TGTGCCAGCAACAGCGGGGGAGGTTGGGGCACAGATACGCAGTATTTT.